This T cell receptor beta chain comes out of a study of T and B cells in COVID-19 patients. Study-wide context: Of over 19 active-infection patients, 12 were critically ill with mechanical ventilation or extracorporeal membrane oxygenation.

BIOMED2 TRB-A/B primer pools were used in multiplex TRB PCR. TCRdb reprocessed the multiplex PCR reads via MiXCR and lists one record per CDR3 protein. Here the sample spans some 16,000 distinct CDR3 sequences, 28% being singletons. Broader study findings: Sorted SARS-CoV-2-responsive or tetramer+ T cells and CD4+, regulatory and CD8+ subsets were not yet sequenced. Blood from mildly ill patients while symptomatic, and early samples from severe cases, were scarce.

Blood genomic DNA input for TRB amplification was about 240-550 ng. V lost 6 bases and J 4 bases, leaving 6 bases between the germline ends. Germline V gene data show CDR1 as SEHNR and CDR2 as FQNEAQ (reference sequence). This CDR3 comprises 11 residues. In regard to this clonotype: Antigen specificity is unknown.

Sequenced sample: blood. The chain is built from TRBV7-9 and TRBJ2-5; the D gene is possibly TRBD2 (6 bases). The source of this sequence is a human donor who had recovered from COVID-19. The CDR3 DNA follows: TGTGCCAGCAGGGGGGGAGAGACCCAGTACTTC. It is translated as CASRGGETQYF.